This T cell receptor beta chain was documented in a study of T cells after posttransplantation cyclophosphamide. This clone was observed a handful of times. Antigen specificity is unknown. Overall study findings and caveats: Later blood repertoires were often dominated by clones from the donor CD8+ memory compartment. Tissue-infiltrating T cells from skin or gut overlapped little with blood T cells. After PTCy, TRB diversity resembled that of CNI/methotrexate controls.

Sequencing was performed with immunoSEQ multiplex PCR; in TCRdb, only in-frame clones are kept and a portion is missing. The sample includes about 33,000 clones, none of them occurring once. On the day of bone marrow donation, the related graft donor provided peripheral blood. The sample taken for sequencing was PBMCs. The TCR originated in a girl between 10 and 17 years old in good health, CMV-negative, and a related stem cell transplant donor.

CDR3 residues: CASSQGGRGQEETQYF. DNA for the CDR3: TGCGCCAGCAGCCAAGGCGGCAGGGGGCAAGAGGAGACCCAGTACTTC. The chain has TRBV4-1 and TRBJ2-7; 8 positions agree with TRBD1. Gene TRBJ2-5 matches the end of the DNA better, so the J call may be wrong. CDR3 length: 16 amino acids. The germline gives CDR1 MGHRA, CDR2 YSYEKL.